The T cell receptor (beta chain) under discussion was sequenced for a study of T cell responses to AZD1222 COVID-19 vaccine. CDR1 LGHDT and CDR2 YNNKEL come from the germline V gene (reference sequence). V lost 4 bases, J lost 1 base, and 3 bases stayed unmatched. This CDR3 is built from 15 residues. With regard to this clone: The antigen remains undetermined.

TCRdb's copy holds only in-frame clones and misses some; the assay was immunoSEQ multiplex PCR. Of approximately 130,000 clones listed, about 89% are singletons. Study-wide findings and caveats: At baseline, seropositivity was found in only six or seven AZD1222 recipients.

The TCR originated in an adult who received the AZD1222 COVID-19 vaccine. Sequencing used peripheral blood, obtained 28 days after the second AZD1222 dose. J is TRBJ1-1 and V is TRBV3-1 (or the pseudogene TRBV3-2), with TRBD1 matching over 10 bases. The CDR3 DNA follows: TGTGCCAGCAGCCCCCGGACAGGGGGGAACACTGAAGCTTTCTTT. Translating gives CASSPRTGGNTEAFF.